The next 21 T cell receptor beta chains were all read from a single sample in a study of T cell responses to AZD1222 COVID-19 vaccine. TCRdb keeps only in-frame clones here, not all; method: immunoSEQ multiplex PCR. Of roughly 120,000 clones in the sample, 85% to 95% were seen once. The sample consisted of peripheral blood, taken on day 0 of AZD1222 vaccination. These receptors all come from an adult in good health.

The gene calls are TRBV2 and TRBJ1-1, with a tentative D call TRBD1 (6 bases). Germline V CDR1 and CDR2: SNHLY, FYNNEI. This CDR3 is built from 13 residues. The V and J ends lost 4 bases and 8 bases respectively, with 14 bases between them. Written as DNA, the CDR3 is TGTGCCAGCAGTGTGGGGCAGGGGTTAGAAGCTTTCTTT. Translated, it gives CASSVGQGLEAFF.

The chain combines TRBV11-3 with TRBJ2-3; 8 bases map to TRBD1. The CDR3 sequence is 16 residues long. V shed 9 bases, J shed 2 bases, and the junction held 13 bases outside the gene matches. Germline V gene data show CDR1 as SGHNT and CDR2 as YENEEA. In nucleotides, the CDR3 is TGTGCCAGACCAGAGACAGGGGCCCTGATCACAGATACGCAGTATTTT. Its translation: CARPETGALITDTQYF.

CDR3 in DNA: TGTGCCTGGAGTGTATGGGGACAGATCTACGAGCAGTACTTC. It codes for CAWSVWGQIYEQYF. The chain couples TRBV30 to TRBJ2-7, with 7 bases that match TRBD1. CDR1 is GTSNPN, CDR2 SVGIG, per germline (reference sequence). The CDR3 extends over 14 amino acids. With V trimmed by 0 bases and J by 3 bases, 5 bases remained unmatched.

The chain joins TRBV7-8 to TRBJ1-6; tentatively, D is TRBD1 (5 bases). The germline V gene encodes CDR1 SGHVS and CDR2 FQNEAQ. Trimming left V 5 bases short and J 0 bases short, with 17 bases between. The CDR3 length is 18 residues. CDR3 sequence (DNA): TGTGCCAGCAGCATCCGGGACCCGCGGGGCTCCTATAATTCACCCCTCCACTTT. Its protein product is CASSIRDPRGSYNSPLHF.

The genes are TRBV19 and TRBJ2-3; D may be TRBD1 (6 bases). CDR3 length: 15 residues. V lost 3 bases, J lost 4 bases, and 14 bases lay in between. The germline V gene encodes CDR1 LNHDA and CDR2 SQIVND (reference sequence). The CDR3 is CASSITTGSSDTQYF. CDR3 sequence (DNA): TGTGCCAGTAGTATTACTACAGGGAGTTCAGATACGCAGTATTTT. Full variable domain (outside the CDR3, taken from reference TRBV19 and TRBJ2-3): DGGITQSPKYLFRKEGQNVTLSCEQNLNHDAMYWYRQDPGQGLRLIYYSQIVNDFQKGDIAEGYSVSREKKESFPLTVTSAQKNPTAFYLCASSITTGSSDTQYFGPGTRLTVL.

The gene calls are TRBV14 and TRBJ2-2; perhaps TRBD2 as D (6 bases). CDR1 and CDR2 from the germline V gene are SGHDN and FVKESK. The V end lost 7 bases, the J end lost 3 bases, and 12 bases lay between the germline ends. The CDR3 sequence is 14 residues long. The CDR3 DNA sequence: TGTGCCAGCAAATACGGGAGCTACACCGGGGAGCTGTTTTTT. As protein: CASKYGSYTGELFF.

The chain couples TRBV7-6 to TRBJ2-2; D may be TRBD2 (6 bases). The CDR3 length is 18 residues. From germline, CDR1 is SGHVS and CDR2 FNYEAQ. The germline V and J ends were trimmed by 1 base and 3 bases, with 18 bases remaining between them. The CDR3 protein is CASSLEFLGGIDTGELFF. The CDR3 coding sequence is TGTGCCAGCAGCTTAGAGTTTCTGGGAGGTATTGACACCGGGGAGCTGTTTTTT.

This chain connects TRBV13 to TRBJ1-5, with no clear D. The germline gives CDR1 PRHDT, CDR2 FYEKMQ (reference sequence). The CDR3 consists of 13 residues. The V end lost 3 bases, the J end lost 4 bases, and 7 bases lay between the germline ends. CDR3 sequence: CASSFFGNQPQHF. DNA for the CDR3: TGTGCCAGCAGCTTTTTTGGAAATCAGCCCCAGCATTTT.

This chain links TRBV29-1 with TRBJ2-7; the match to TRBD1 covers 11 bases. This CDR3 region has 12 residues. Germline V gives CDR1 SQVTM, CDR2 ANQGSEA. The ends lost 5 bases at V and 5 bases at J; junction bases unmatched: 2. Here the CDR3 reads CSVMGQGDEQYF. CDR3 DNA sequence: TGCAGCGTTATGGGACAGGGGGACGAGCAGTACTTC.

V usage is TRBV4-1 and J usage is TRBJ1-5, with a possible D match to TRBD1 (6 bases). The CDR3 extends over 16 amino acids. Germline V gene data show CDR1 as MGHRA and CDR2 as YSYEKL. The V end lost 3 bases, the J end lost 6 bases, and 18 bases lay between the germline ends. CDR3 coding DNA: TGCGCCAGCAGCCAGGAAACAGGGTGGCTCGGTCAGCCCCAGCATTTT. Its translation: CASSQETGWLGQPQHF.

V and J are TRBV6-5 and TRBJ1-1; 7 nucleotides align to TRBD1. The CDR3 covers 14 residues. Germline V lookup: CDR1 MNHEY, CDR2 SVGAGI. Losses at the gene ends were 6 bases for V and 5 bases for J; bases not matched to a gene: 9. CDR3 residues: CASRTDRATTEAFF. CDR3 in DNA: TGTGCCAGCAGGACAGACAGGGCCACAACTGAAGCTTTCTTT.

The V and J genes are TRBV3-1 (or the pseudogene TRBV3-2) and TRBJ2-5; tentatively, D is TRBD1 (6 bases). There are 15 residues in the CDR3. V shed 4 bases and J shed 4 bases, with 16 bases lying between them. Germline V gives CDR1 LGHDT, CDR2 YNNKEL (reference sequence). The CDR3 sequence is CASSRASGGPETQYF. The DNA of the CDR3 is TGTGCCAGCAGCCGGGCAAGTGGGGGCCCAGAGACCCAGTACTTC.

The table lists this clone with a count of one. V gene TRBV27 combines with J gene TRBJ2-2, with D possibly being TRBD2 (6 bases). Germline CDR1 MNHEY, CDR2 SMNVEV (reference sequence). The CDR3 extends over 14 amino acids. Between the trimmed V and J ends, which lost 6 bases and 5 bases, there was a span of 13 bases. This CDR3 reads CASRAGLRTGELFF. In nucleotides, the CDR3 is TGTGCCAGCAGGGCGGGGTTGAGGACCGGGGAGCTGTTTTTT.

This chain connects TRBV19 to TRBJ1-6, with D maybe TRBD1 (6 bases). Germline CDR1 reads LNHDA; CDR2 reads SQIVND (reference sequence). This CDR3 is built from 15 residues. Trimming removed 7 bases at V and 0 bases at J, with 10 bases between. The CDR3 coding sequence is TGTGCCAGTATCCAGGGGAGCTCCTATAATTCACCCCTCCACTTT. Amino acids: CASIQGSSYNSPLHF.

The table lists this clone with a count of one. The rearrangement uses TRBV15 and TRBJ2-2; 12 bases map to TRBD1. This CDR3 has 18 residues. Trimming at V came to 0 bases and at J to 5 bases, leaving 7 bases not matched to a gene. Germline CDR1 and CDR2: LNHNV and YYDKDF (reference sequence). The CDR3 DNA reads TGTGCCACCAGCAGAGATCTTTTGGGACAGGGGGCTACCGGGGAGCTGTTTTTT. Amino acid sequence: CATSRDLLGQGATGELFF.

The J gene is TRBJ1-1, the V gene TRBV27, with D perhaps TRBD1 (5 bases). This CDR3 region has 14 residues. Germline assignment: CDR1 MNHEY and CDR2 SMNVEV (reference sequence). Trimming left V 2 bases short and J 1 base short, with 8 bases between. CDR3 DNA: TGTGCCAGCAGTTTACTAGGGACGAACACTGAAGCTTTCTTT. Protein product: CASSLLGTNTEAFF.

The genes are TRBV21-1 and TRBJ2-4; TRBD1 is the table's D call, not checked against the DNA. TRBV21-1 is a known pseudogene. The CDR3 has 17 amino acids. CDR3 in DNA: TGTGCCAGCACCCCGATCCGTTACAGGGAAGCCAAAAACATTCAGTACTTC. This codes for CASTPIRYREAKNIQYF.

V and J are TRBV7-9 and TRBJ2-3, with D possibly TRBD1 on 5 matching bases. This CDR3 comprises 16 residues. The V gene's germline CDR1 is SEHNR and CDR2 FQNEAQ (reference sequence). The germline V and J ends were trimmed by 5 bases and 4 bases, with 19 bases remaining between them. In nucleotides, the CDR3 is TGTGCCAGCAGCACCTGGGCCAGGGAAACGGCAGATACGCAGTATTTT. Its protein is CASSTWARETADTQYF.

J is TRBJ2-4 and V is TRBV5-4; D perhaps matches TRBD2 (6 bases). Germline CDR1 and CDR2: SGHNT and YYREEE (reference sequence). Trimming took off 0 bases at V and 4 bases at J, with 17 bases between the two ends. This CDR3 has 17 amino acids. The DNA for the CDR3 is TGTGCCAGCAGCTTGGGCGGGGACGGGGACCTAAAAAACATTCAGTACTTC. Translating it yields CASSLGGDGDLKNIQYF.

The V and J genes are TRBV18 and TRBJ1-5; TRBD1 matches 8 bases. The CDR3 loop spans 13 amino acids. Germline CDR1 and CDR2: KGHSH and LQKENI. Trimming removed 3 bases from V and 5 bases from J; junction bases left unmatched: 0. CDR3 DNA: TGTGCCAGCTCACCGGACAGGGATCAGCCCCAGCATTTT. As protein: CASSPDRDQPQHF. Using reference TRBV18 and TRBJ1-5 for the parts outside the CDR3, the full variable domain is NAGVMQNPRHLVRRRGQEARLRCSPMKGHSHVYWYRQLPEEGLKFMVYLQKENIIDESGMPKERFSAEFPKEGPSILRIQQVVRGDSAAYFCASSPDRDQPQHFGDGTRLSIL.

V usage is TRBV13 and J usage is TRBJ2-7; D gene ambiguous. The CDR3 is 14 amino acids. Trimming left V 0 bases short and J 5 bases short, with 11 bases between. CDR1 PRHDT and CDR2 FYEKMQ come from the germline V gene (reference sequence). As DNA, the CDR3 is TGTGCCAGCAGCTTAGGTCTCCGCTTGGACGAGCAGTACTTC. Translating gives CASSLGLRLDEQYF.